What follows is one TCR beta chain and its context. Its target is not known. The data originate from a study of neoadjuvant anti-PD-1 for oral cavity cancer. Study results and limitations: Non-responders to neoadjuvant nivolumab had significantly more clonal PBMC T cells than responders. TCR analyses covered only a few patients per response group.

Clones were read by immunoSEQ multiplex PCR, and TCRdb kept only the in-frame ones, dropping some. This table holds fewer than 15,000 clones, roughly 74% found once. CDR3 length: 14 residues. Germline CDR1 is GTSNPN and CDR2 is SVGIG (reference sequence). Trimming at V came to 3 bases and at J to 1 base, leaving 3 bases not matched to a gene. As for time point: after neoadjuvant nivolumab, at surgical resection. The TCR was taken from a person aged 40 to 85 with oral cavity squamous cell carcinoma. V gene TRBV30 combines with J gene TRBJ1-1; the match to TRBD1 covers 9 bases. The input for sequencing was PBMCs, taken after nivolumab (anti-PD-1) treatment. The CDR3 here is CAWRTGGGNTEAFF. CDR3 DNA: TGTGCCTGGAGGACAGGGGGGGGGAACACTGAAGCTTTCTTT.